Listed below are T cell receptor beta chains from one sample, sequenced in a study of blood T cell repertoires in COVID-19. The data were produced by immunoSEQ multiplex PCR, yet TCRdb's version contains in-frame clones alone and is incomplete. The data contain 150,000 to 200,000 clones, approximately 90% of them singletons. Material: peripheral blood. These receptors were collected from a woman aged 45-65 years with acute or convalescent COVID-19. The CDR3 runs from the conserved cysteine through the conserved F or W. D genes are given only for firm matches.

V: TRBV5-1
J: TRBJ1-4
D: TRBD1
CDR3: CASSPNRDRAEKLFF

V: TRBV7-3
J: TRBJ2-5
D: TRBD2
CDR3: CASSSGGSGGAGTQYF

V: TRBV11-2
J: TRBJ1-2
D: NA
CDR3: CASSLGTDVGYTF

V: TRBV5-4
J: TRBJ2-1
D: TRBD2
CDR3: CASSYGTSGRSNEQFF

V: TRBV18
J: TRBJ1-3
D: TRBD1
CDR3: CASSPPGGRLTRGSGNTIYF

V: TRBV4-2
J: TRBJ1-3
D: TRBD1
CDR3: CASSQDTPDRVSGNTIYF

V: TRBV15
J: TRBJ2-1
D: NA
CDR3: CATSRDYARDEQFF

V: TRBV19
J: TRBJ2-2
D: NA
CDR3: CASSIDGGTATGELFF

V: TRBV6-6
J: TRBJ1-2
D: TRBD1
CDR3: CASSPDRAFGYTF

V: TRBV5-4
J: TRBJ2-1
D: TRBD2
CDR3: CASSWGLAGPYNEQFF

V: TRBV30
J: TRBJ1-5
D: NA
CDR3: CAWSVPGGNGQPQHF

V: TRBV5-1
J: TRBJ1-5
D: TRBD1
CDR3: CASSLGAGGYQPQHF

V: TRBV7-9
J: TRBJ1-2
D: NA
CDR3: CASSLGEARGYTF

V: TRBV5-1
J: TRBJ2-7
D: TRBD2
CDR3: CASSTSGTSGRWTYEQYF

V: TRBV6-6
J: TRBJ1-6
D: TRBD1
CDR3: CASRQPGQGWNSPLHF

V: TRBV9
J: TRBJ2-3
D: TRBD2
CDR3: CASSAGGRAYQDTQYF

V: TRBV10-2
J: TRBJ1-2
D: NA
CDR3: CASSENSYYGYTF

V: TRBV7-9
J: TRBJ1-2
D: NA
CDR3: CASSLTGRVFAGDYGYTF

V: TRBV10-3
J: TRBJ1-2
D: NA
CDR3: CAINPGESYGYTF

V: TRBV6-2/TRBV6-3
J: TRBJ2-3
D: NA
CDR3: CASSFAGQSQYF

V: TRBV5-5
J: TRBJ1-4
D: TRBD1
CDR3: CASSLGDRGNEKLFF

V: TRBV4-3
J: TRBJ2-2
D: NA
CDR3: CASSQDWGQGLNTGELFF

V: TRBV3-1/TRBV3-2
J: TRBJ2-2
D: TRBD1
CDR3: CASSWDRGGGELFF

V: TRBV14
J: TRBJ2-7
D: TRBD2
CDR3: CASSWTGGYEQYF